A single sample gave rise to the 24 T cell receptor beta chains below, sequenced in a study of T cell responses to AZD1222 COVID-19 vaccine. Here immunoSEQ multiplex PCR was the method, and the copy in TCRdb shows in-frame clones only, minus some. Of fewer than 85,000 clones listed, roughly nine tenths are singletons. The sequencing here drew on peripheral blood, taken 28 days after the second AZD1222 dose. The receptors shown here come from an adult who received the AZD1222 COVID-19 vaccine.

The rearrangement uses TRBV7-6 and TRBJ2-2; 7 bases line up with TRBD1. This CDR3 region has 15 residues. After removal of 4 bases from V and 4 bases from J, the junction contained 6 bases not matched to a gene. Germline CDR1 reads SGHVS; CDR2 reads FNYEAQ. The CDR3 loop reads CASSSTGAGTGELFF. CDR3 DNA: TGTGCCAGCAGCTCCACAGGGGCGGGCACCGGGGAGCTGTTTTTT.

Only one count was recorded for this clone. J is TRBJ1-1 and V is TRBV30, with 8 bases identical to TRBD1. The V and J ends lost 4 bases and 0 bases, in that order; junction bases with no gene match: 7. The V gene's germline CDR1 is GTSNPN and CDR2 SVGIG (reference sequence). The CDR3 is made up of 15 amino acids. CDR3 residues: CAWKETGVMNTEAFF. DNA for the CDR3: TGTGCCTGGAAAGAGACAGGGGTCATGAACACTGAAGCTTTCTTT.

The CDR3 DNA reads as TGTGCCTGGAGTGTACCTGCCGGACCCCACGAGCAGTACTTC. Translation gives CAWSVPAGPHEQYF. The V and J genes are TRBV30 and TRBJ2-7, with D uncertain. V dropped 0 bases and J dropped 5 bases, with 14 bases sitting between them. The length of the CDR3 is 14 residues. CDR1 is GTSNPN, CDR2 SVGIG, per germline (reference sequence).

The CDR3 sequence: CASRAPGHNTYGYTF. Here the CDR3 DNA reads TGTGCCAGCAGGGCTCCGGGACACAACACCTATGGCTACACCTTC. The rearrangement uses TRBV13 and TRBJ1-2, with TRBD1 as a possible D gene (6 bases). The CDR3 has 15 residues. V was trimmed by 6 bases and J by 4 bases, leaving 18 bases between them. Germline V gene sequence: CDR1 PRHDT, CDR2 FYEKMQ (reference sequence).

The DNA of the CDR3 is TGTGCCAGCTCACCGTTCGGACAGGGACAAGAGACCCAGTACTTC. Translation gives CASSPFGQGQETQYF. This chain joins TRBV18 and TRBJ2-5; 8 positions agree with TRBD1. Germline V CDR1 and CDR2: KGHSH, LQKENI. V shed 3 bases and J 2 bases; nucleotides not matched to a gene: 5. There are 15 residues in the CDR3.

The rearrangement joins TRBV18 to TRBJ1-1; 8 nucleotides align to TRBD1. This CDR3 is built from 15 residues. The trim removed 2 bases at V and 5 bases at J, leaving 7 bases unmatched. Per germline, CDR1 KGHSH and CDR2 LQKENI. CDR3 sequence (DNA): TGTGCCAGCTCACCAGGGGACAGGCGGGATACTGAAGCTTTCTTT. Translating it yields CASSPGDRRDTEAFF.

The chain employs TRBV15 and TRBJ1-2; TRBD1 is a possible D gene (5 bases). Germline-derived CDR1 and CDR2 are LNHNV and YYDKDF (reference sequence). The CDR3 covers 17 residues. V lost 3 bases and J lost 4, with 21 bases in between. The CDR3 region is CATSSPQGGARTYGYTF. CDR3 DNA sequence: TGTGCCACCAGCAGCCCTCAGGGAGGGGCCAGGACCTATGGCTACACCTTC. The full variable domain, in which reference TRBV15 and TRBJ1-2 provide the parts outside the CDR3, is DAMVIQNPRYQVTQFGKPVTLSCSQTLNHNVMYWYQQKSSQAPKLLFHYYDKDFNNEADTPDNFQSRRPNTSFCFLDIRSPGLGDTAMYLCATSSPQGGARTYGYTFGSGTRLTVV.

This chain links TRBV11-3 with TRBJ1-1; D unresolved. Germline V gene lookup returns CDR1 SGHNT and CDR2 YENEEA. V shed 3 bases and J shed 4 bases, with 15 bases lying between them. This CDR3 is 15 amino acids long. CDR3 in DNA: TGTGCCAGCAGCTTCGGGTCGGCAGTAAGCACTGAAGCTTTCTTT. As protein: CASSFGSAVSTEAFF.

Notes on this clone: Other nucleotide sequences in the sample specify the same CDR3. The chain recombines TRBV19 with TRBJ2-3, with 7 bases aligning to TRBD2. This CDR3 spans 12 amino acids. With 6 bases clipped from V and 3 bases from J, the junction kept 0 bases outside the gene matches. The germline gives CDR1 LNHDA, CDR2 SQIVND (reference sequence). CDR3 sequence reads: CASRGGTDTQYF. The CDR3 DNA reads as TGTGCCAGTAGGGGGGGGACAGATACGCAGTATTTT. Together with reference TRBV19 and TRBJ2-3, the CDR3 gives the full variable domain: DGGITQSPKYLFRKEGQNVTLSCEQNLNHDAMYWYRQDPGQGLRLIYYSQIVNDFQKGDIAEGYSVSREKKESFPLTVTSAQKNPTAFYLCASRGGTDTQYFGPGTRLTVL.

The chain carries TRBV3-1 (or the pseudogene TRBV3-2) and TRBJ2-7; 8 bases align to TRBD2. The CDR3 totals 13 residues. V was clipped by 5 bases and J by 9 bases; unmatched bases: 9. CDR1 is LGHDT, CDR2 YNNKEL, per germline (reference sequence). CDR3 residues: CASSSGGGSRQYF. DNA for the CDR3: TGTGCCAGCAGCTCGGGAGGGGGGTCTCGGCAGTACTTC.

J is TRBJ2-3 and V is TRBV20-1, with 8 bases identical to TRBD2. The germline V gene has CDR1 DFQATT and CDR2 SNEGSKA (reference sequence). This CDR3 comprises 14 residues. V gave up 3 bases and J gave up 1 base; unmatched junction bases: 3. CDR3 in amino acids: CSASLTSGTDTQYF. In DNA form, the CDR3 reads TGCAGTGCTAGTCTGACTAGCGGCACAGATACGCAGTATTTT.

The genes are TRBV11-1 and TRBJ1-6; the match to TRBD1 covers 8 bases. Germline V CDR1 and CDR2: SGHAT, FQDESV (reference sequence). This CDR3 has 14 residues. After removal of 5 bases from V and 5 bases from J, the junction contained 2 bases not matched to a gene. In DNA, the CDR3 is TGTGCCAGCAGCAGGACAGGGAATAATTCACCCCTCCACTTT. It codes for CASSRTGNNSPLHF.

This chain links TRBV19 with TRBJ1-6; the D is unclear. This CDR3 comprises 13 residues. V lost 1 base to trimming and J lost 15 bases, with 13 bases between them. CDR1 and CDR2 (germline): LNHDA, SQIVND (reference sequence). CDR3 in DNA: TGTGCCAGTAGTATAGGTCGCGAGGCGAACCTCCACTTT. It is translated as CASSIGREANLHF.

The chain carries TRBV18 and TRBJ1-5, with D perhaps matching TRBD1 (6 bases). The V and J ends lost 0 bases and 6 bases respectively, with 18 bases between them. Germline CDR1 and CDR2: KGHSH and LQKENI. The CDR3 is made up of 17 amino acids. The CDR3 DNA is TGTGCCAGCTCACCACCCGGATTACAGGGCGAAGTTCAGCCCCAGCATTTT. Translating gives CASSPPGLQGEVQPQHF.

There are a few counts of this clone. The chain uses TRBV27 and TRBJ1-5; 8 nucleotides line up with TRBD1. CDR1 and CDR2 from the germline V gene are MNHEY and SMNVEV (reference sequence). Trimming removed 4 bases from V and 4 bases from J; junction bases left unmatched: 9. This CDR3 has 16 amino acids. CDR3 nucleotides: TGTGCCAGCAGTTCCCAGACAGGGGTAGGTAATCAGCCCCAGCATTTT. It specifies CASSSQTGVGNQPQHF.

The chain employs TRBV27 and TRBJ2-7, with a weak D call TRBD2 (7 bases). The germline CDR1 and CDR2 sequences are MNHEY and SMNVEV (reference sequence). Trimming removed 6 bases from V and 7 bases from J, with 22 bases in between. There are 15 residues in the CDR3. CDR3 residues: CASRGSGTSFKEQYF. For the CDR3, the DNA is TGTGCCAGCAGGGGGAGCGGGACATCTTTTAAGGAGCAGTACTTC.

The chain uses TRBV2 and TRBJ1-6; perhaps TRBD1 as D (5 bases). The CDR3 extends over 15 amino acids. Trimming took off 10 bases at V and 5 bases at J, with 18 bases between the two ends. CDR1 SNHLY and CDR2 FYNNEI come from the germline V gene. The CDR3 DNA sequence: TGTGCCACAACGGGGGAGGGACTGGATAATTCACCCCTCCACTTT. Translated: CATTGEGLDNSPLHF.

The chain employs TRBV5-1 and TRBJ1-3; 7 nucleotides align to TRBD1. From germline, CDR1 is SGHRS and CDR2 YFSETQ. Trimming at V came to 4 bases and at J to 2 bases, leaving 3 bases not matched to a gene. The CDR3 length is 14 residues. DNA of the CDR3: TGCGCCAGCAGCGTCGACAGGGCTGGAAACACCATATATTTT. Translating it yields CASSVDRAGNTIYF.

The chain couples TRBV6-5 to TRBJ1-1, with unresolved D. Trimming removed 4 bases from V and 0 bases from J, with 6 bases in between. Germline CDR1 reads MNHEY; CDR2 reads SVGAGI. The CDR3 is 13 amino acids. The CDR3 region is CASSSRMNTEAFF. For the CDR3, the DNA is TGTGCCAGCAGTTCCAGGATGAACACTGAAGCTTTCTTT.

This rearrangement joins TRBV9 to TRBJ2-7, with D hard to call. Trimming removed 0 bases at V and 6 bases at J, with 10 bases between. Per the germline V gene, CDR1 is SGDLS and CDR2 is YYNGEE. CDR3 size: 13 residues. The CDR3 sequence is CASSVALSSEQYF. The CDR3 DNA reads as TGTGCCAGCAGCGTAGCCCTGAGTTCCGAGCAGTACTTC.

The genes are TRBV19 and TRBJ2-2; perhaps TRBD2 as D (6 bases). Germline values: CDR1 LNHDA, CDR2 SQIVND (reference sequence). V lost 7 bases and J 1 base, leaving 13 bases between the germline ends. The CDR3 is 15 residues long. CDR3 in DNA: TGTGCCAGTAAGAACGGGAGATGGAACACCGGGGAGCTGTTTTTT. It yields the protein CASKNGRWNTGELFF.

The chain links TRBV3-1 (or the pseudogene TRBV3-2) to TRBJ1-5; D remains unclear. The CDR3 is 17 residues long. The V and J ends lost 0 bases and 7 bases respectively, with 19 bases between them. The germline V gene has CDR1 LGHDT and CDR2 YNNKEL (reference sequence). The chain's CDR3 is CASSQDPDRRLGQPQHF. The CDR3 coding sequence is TGTGCCAGCAGCCAAGACCCTGATCGTCGATTAGGGCAGCCCCAGCATTTT.

The chain carries TRBV7-9 and TRBJ2-5, with a tentative D call TRBD1 (6 bases). CDR1 and CDR2 (germline): SEHNR, FQNEAQ (reference sequence). Trimming stripped 1 base from V and 0 bases from J, with 9 bases between. The CDR3 sequence is 15 residues long. The CDR3 here is CASSLVPGDQETQYF. Here the CDR3 DNA reads TGTGCCAGCAGCTTAGTTCCAGGGGACCAAGAGACCCAGTACTTC.

The V gene is TRBV6-5, the J gene TRBJ1-1; no definite D call. The CDR3 is made up of 14 amino acids. From germline, CDR1 is MNHEY and CDR2 SVGAGI. With 0 bases removed from V and 6 bases from J, the gap between germline ends came to 11 bases. This CDR3 reads CASSYSLAQAEAFF. The CDR3 DNA follows: TGTGCCAGCAGTTACTCGCTAGCTCAAGCTGAAGCTTTCTTT.